Below, 2 T cell receptor beta chains from the same sample are listed, as sequenced in a study of T cell clonality in common variable immunodeficiency (dated by TCRdb to between 2015 and 2017). Results and caveats for the whole study, not just this receptor: CVID TCRbeta sequences reportedly showed fewer deletions and N-nucleotide insertions and lacked highly modified clones with 13 or more V deletions.

Library method: the immunoSEQ multiplex PCR assay. The clones in this table, taken by TCRdb from immuneACCESS, are in-frame only. Not every clone is retained; where verified, under half of the shortfall comes from an unresolved V gene, and the cause of the rest is unknown. The sample comprises 26,000 or so clones, and every one was counted more than once. Nearly 25% of the sample comes from the top ten. Their antigens remain unidentified. Sequenced material: peripheral blood mononuclear cells. The source is a human donor with common variable immunodeficiency.

Notes on this clone: With the read ending 3 residues before the CDR3 end, the germline J gene is used to fill in that end. V usage is TRBV5-1 and J usage is TRBJ2-5, with a weak D call TRBD1 (6 bases). With 7 bases removed from V and 2 bases from J, the gap between germline ends came to 15 bases. The V gene's germline CDR1 is SGHRS and CDR2 YFSETQ. The CDR3 consists of 14 residues. The CDR3 bases that were read are TGCGCCAGCGGACCGGGACACATGCAAGAGACC. Protein sequence: CASGPGHMQET. The whole CDR3 sequence reads CASGPGHMQETQYF.

Ten or more counts support this clone. The DNA ends 3 residues before the CDR3 does, and the rest of the CDR3 is filled in from the germline J gene. The chain recombines TRBV6-2 or TRBV6-3 with TRBJ2-7, with 7 bases matching TRBD2. Germline V CDR1 and CDR2: MNHEY, SVGEGT. The CDR3 contains 16 residues. With 2 bases clipped from V and 2 bases from J, the junction kept 9 bases outside the gene matches. The sequenced CDR3 bases are TGTGCCAGCAGTTACCCTAGCGGACCAATCGCCTACGAG. As protein: CASSYPSGPIAYE. The whole CDR3 protein is CASSYPSGPIAYEQYF.